The 15 T cell receptor beta chains below come from one sample, sequenced in a study of control samples from healthy donors and cancer patients. Produced via immunoSEQ multiplex PCR; TCRdb's table is partial and in-frame only. Of 130,000 to 150,000 clones in the sample, more than 85% were seen once. The sequencing sample was made of blood. The origin of the receptors is a man aged 18-30 years in good health.

The count of this clone is one. CDR3 in DNA: TGTGCCAGCATTGGGGTGAGGGAAAAACTGTTTTTT. Its protein product is CASIGVREKLFF. The V gene is TRBV28, the J gene TRBJ1-4; no definite D call. This CDR3 comprises 12 residues. Per the germline V gene, CDR1 is MDHEN and CDR2 is SYDVKM. Trimming removed 7 bases at V and 8 bases at J, with 11 bases between.

V gene TRBV30 combines with J gene TRBJ1-2; tentatively, D is TRBD1 (6 bases). CDR3 length: 16 residues. Germline assignment: CDR1 GTSNPN and CDR2 SVGIG (reference sequence). V was clipped by 0 bases and J by 4 bases, with 18 bases between them. The CDR3 nucleotides are TGTGCCTGGAGTGTAGGGGTCAGGGGCCCGAGCTATGGCTACACCTTC. This encodes CAWSVGVRGPSYGYTF.

The CDR3, as DNA: TGTGCCAGCAGTGCTAGGTTGGACGGCTATGGCTACACCTTC. Translating it yields CASSARLDGYGYTF. This sequence joins TRBV9 and TRBJ1-2; D is unclear. CDR1 is SGDLS, CDR2 YYNGEE, per germline. The CDR3 covers 14 residues. Trimming removed 5 bases from V and 4 bases from J, with 15 bases in between.

The chain is built from TRBV28 and TRBJ2-3, with 11 bases fitting TRBD2. Germline loops: CDR1 MDHEN, CDR2 SYDVKM. The CDR3 is made up of 13 amino acids. CDR3 loop: CVIAGGATDTQYF. Written as DNA, the CDR3 is TGTGTTATAGCGGGAGGGGCGACAGATACGCAGTATTTT.

This chain uses TRBV21-1 with TRBJ1-3; the listed D gene, TRBD1, was not tested against the DNA. TRBV21-1 is designated a pseudogene. This CDR3 contains 14 residues. The DNA for the CDR3 is TGTGCCAGCAGATGTCAGGGGTATGGAAACACCATATATTTT. Translating it yields CASRCQGYGNTIYF.

V gene TRBV30 combines with J gene TRBJ2-7; no definite D call. The germline V and J ends were trimmed by 0 bases and 7 bases, with 13 bases remaining between them. CDR1 is GTSNPN and CDR2 is SVGIG in the germline V gene (reference sequence). This CDR3 spans 13 amino acids. CDR3 loop: CAWSVPSMNEQYF. The CDR3 DNA reads as TGTGCCTGGAGTGTCCCCTCGATGAATGAGCAGTACTTC.

This rearrangement joins TRBV19 to TRBJ1-4; the D is unclear. The ends were cut back, 7 bases at V and 3 bases at J, with 9 bases in the middle. This CDR3 has 13 residues. Germline V lookup: CDR1 LNHDA, CDR2 SQIVND (reference sequence). This CDR3 is CASNPRSNEKLFF. CDR3 coding DNA: TGTGCCAGTAATCCCAGGTCTAATGAAAAACTGTTTTTT.

The CDR3 is CASSYTVRGHEQFF. The CDR3 coding sequence is TGTGCCAGCAGTTACACGGTTAGGGGACATGAGCAGTTCTTC. V gene TRBV6-5 combines with J gene TRBJ2-1; D might be TRBD1 or TRBD2, each matching 5 bases. Looked up from germline, CDR1 is MNHEY and CDR2 is SVGAGI. The CDR3 has 14 amino acids. Trimming took off 2 bases at V and 8 bases at J, with 13 bases between the two ends.

This clone has a single count. The V gene is TRBV10-3, the J gene TRBJ1-2; the D gene is possibly TRBD1 (5 bases). Germline V lookup: CDR1 ENHRY, CDR2 SYGVKD. This CDR3 is built from 15 residues. Deletions cut 5 bases from V and 2 bases from J, with 15 bases between. The CDR3 spells CAISFFDSSNYGYTF. The CDR3 nucleotides are TGTGCCATCAGTTTCTTTGACAGCTCGAACTATGGCTACACCTTC.

The chain couples TRBV9 to TRBJ2-3, with D tentatively TRBD1 (6 bases). CDR3 length: 14 amino acids. CDR1 SGDLS and CDR2 YYNGEE come from the germline V gene. The V end lost 3 bases, the J end lost 2 bases, and 10 bases lay between the germline ends. The DNA for the CDR3 is TGTGCCAGCAGCGGACGGACAGTCACAGATACGCAGTATTTT. Its translation: CASSGRTVTDTQYF.

V and J are TRBV3-1 (or the pseudogene TRBV3-2) and TRBJ2-7; 7 bases map to TRBD1. The CDR3 contains 15 residues. Germline CDR1 reads LGHDT; CDR2 reads YNNKEL (reference sequence). V shed 2 bases, J shed 3 bases, and the junction held 7 bases outside the gene matches. For the CDR3, the DNA is TGTGCCAGCAGCCAATCTGAAGGGGGCAGCTACGAGCAGTACTTC. It yields the protein CASSQSEGGSYEQYF.

V gene TRBV10-3 combines with J gene TRBJ2-1; no reliable D call. CDR3 length: 15 residues. The V end lost 0 bases, the J end lost 6 bases, and 12 bases lay between the germline ends. Germline CDR1 and CDR2: ENHRY and SYGVKD. The CDR3 protein is CAISESNSERNEQFF. The CDR3 nucleotides are TGTGCCATCAGTGAGTCAAACAGCGAACGCAATGAGCAGTTCTTC.

CDR3 loop: CASQKGGFYEQYF. DNA of the CDR3: TGTGCCAGCCAAAAGGGAGGCTTCTACGAGCAGTACTTC. The rearrangement joins TRBV13 to TRBJ2-7, with D possibly matching TRBD2 (6 bases). CDR3 length: 13 amino acids. Trimming shortened V by 8 bases and J by 3 bases, and 14 bases separated the two germline ends. The germline CDR1 and CDR2 sequences are PRHDT and FYEKMQ (reference sequence).

In this sample, this clone turned up once. This rearrangement joins TRBV27 to TRBJ1-1; D ambiguous. Germline-derived CDR1 and CDR2 are MNHEY and SMNVEV (reference sequence). The germline V and J ends were trimmed by 3 bases and 0 bases, with 17 bases remaining between them. The CDR3 length is 17 residues. The CDR3 here is CASSLYGPRAMNTEAFF. CDR3 bases: TGTGCCAGCAGTTTGTACGGGCCGAGGGCCATGAACACTGAAGCTTTCTTT.

This clone has a single count. J is TRBJ1-5 and V is TRBV6-5; D is perhaps TRBD1 (5 bases). Trimming shortened V by 5 bases and J by 5 bases, and 10 bases separated the two germline ends. In germline, CDR1 is MNHEY, CDR2 SVGAGI. This CDR3 is 13 amino acids long. CDR3 loop: CASSPRTYQPQHF. For the CDR3, the DNA is TGTGCCAGCAGTCCTCGGACATATCAGCCCCAGCATTTT.